This passage covers 17 T cell receptor beta chains from one sample sequenced in a study of cytomegalovirus exposure and HLA in healthy donors. Primers for the PCR totalled 60 Vbeta and 13 Jbeta. This table comes from immunoSEQ multiplex PCR, and its TCRdb copy is limited to in-frame clones, with some not included. The sample consists of 100,000 to 120,000 clones, more than 60% of them appearing once. The material sequenced was PBMCs. These TCRs come from a woman in her 40s in good health and CMV-seropositive.

This clone was counted only a few times. The chain has TRBV6-1 and TRBJ2-3; the D gene is possibly TRBD2 (5 bases). Germline-derived CDR1 and CDR2 are MNHNS and SASEGT. Trimming left V 3 bases short and J 3 bases short, with 10 bases between. The CDR3 loop spans 14 amino acids. The CDR3 reads CASSDLTRTDTQYF. CDR3 nucleotides: TGTGCCAGCAGTGACCTTACTAGGACAGATACGCAGTATTTT.

This clone came up a few times. The chain couples TRBV5-6 to TRBJ1-2; 8 nucleotides line up with TRBD1. Germline V gene sequence: CDR1 SGHDT, CDR2 YYEEEE. The J segment lost 7 bases and the V segment lost 0 bases, leaving 2 bases of the junction unmatched. The CDR3 is 13 amino acids. The CDR3 DNA sequence: TGTGCCAGCAGCTTGGGACAGGGGTTTGGCTACACCTTC. Its protein product is CASSLGQGFGYTF.

This chain links TRBV27 with TRBJ2-3; 9 bases line up with TRBD2. This CDR3 spans 14 amino acids. Germline V CDR1 and CDR2: MNHEY, SMNVEV (reference sequence). Losses at the gene ends were 7 bases for V and 8 bases for J; bases not matched to a gene: 10. CDR3 nucleotides: TGTGCCAGCACTGATTTAGCGGGGGCGGGTACGCAGTATTTT. Amino acid sequence: CASTDLAGAGTQYF.

The chain joins TRBV2 to TRBJ1-6; 9 nucleotides agree with TRBD1. The length of the CDR3 is 15 residues. Germline CDR1 reads SNHLY; CDR2 reads FYNNEI. The V gene end was trimmed by 3 bases and the J gene end by 14 bases; junction bases not matched to a gene: 11. The CDR3 loop is CASSDPPGQGTALHF. In DNA form, the CDR3 reads TGTGCCAGCAGTGATCCTCCCGGACAGGGGACGGCCCTCCACTTT.

The chain has TRBV28 and TRBJ2-1; the match to TRBD2 covers 14 bases. V lost 5 bases, J lost 0 bases, and 0 bases stayed unmatched. Per germline, CDR1 MDHEN and CDR2 SYDVKM. CDR3 size: 16 residues. The CDR3 region is CASSGTSGGSYNEQFF. CDR3 DNA sequence: TGTGCCAGCAGTGGGACTAGCGGGGGCTCCTACAATGAGCAGTTCTTC.

The rearrangement joins TRBV20-1 to TRBJ2-5; D not resolved. Trimming cost V 1 base and J 8 bases, with 8 bases left between them. The CDR3 is 11 amino acids. Germline CDR1 is DFQATT and CDR2 is SNEGSKA (reference sequence). The CDR3 coding sequence is TGCAGTGCTAGAGCCCCAGGCACCCAGTACTTC. It is translated as CSARAPGTQYF.

This clone was counted once. The CDR3 spells CASSRGADRVRNISTDTQYF. CDR3 DNA sequence: TGTGCCAGTAGTAGGGGGGCAGACAGGGTTCGGAATATTAGCACAGATACGCAGTATTTT. This chain joins TRBV19 and TRBJ2-3, with a possible D match to TRBD1 (7 bases). CDR1 and CDR2 from the germline V gene are LNHDA and SQIVND (reference sequence). The CDR3 extends over 20 amino acids. Trimming took off 4 bases at V and 0 bases at J, with 26 bases between the two ends.

The chain links TRBV28 to TRBJ1-4; no clear D gene. This CDR3 region has 19 residues. Per germline, CDR1 MDHEN and CDR2 SYDVKM. The V end was cut by 4 bases, the J end by 0 bases, with 21 bases between. CDR3 sequence (DNA): TGTGCCAGCAGTTCAATGCCGGGATCTGGCATAGCAACTAATGAAAAACTGTTTTTT. Translation: CASSSMPGSGIATNEKLFF.

The J gene is TRBJ1-1, the V gene TRBV19; unclear D gene. The germline V gene has CDR1 LNHDA and CDR2 SQIVND (reference sequence). Trimming stripped 8 bases from V and 7 bases from J, with 8 bases between. This CDR3 spans 10 amino acids. The CDR3 sequence is CASYFGEAFF. CDR3 bases: TGTGCCAGTTACTTCGGTGAAGCTTTCTTT.

The CDR3 nucleotides are TGTGCCAGCACCTCCACCGGGACAGGGCATCAGCCCCAGCATTTT. Its translation is CASTSTGTGHQPQHF. The chain carries TRBV5-6 and TRBJ1-5, with 9 positions matching TRBD1. CDR1 SGHDT and CDR2 YYEEEE come from the germline V gene. The CDR3 consists of 15 residues. V dropped 6 bases and J dropped 5; count of bases not matched to a gene: 9.

CDR3 in amino acids: CASSRTGVEDQPQHF. The CDR3 coding sequence is TGTGCCAGCAGCCGGACAGGGGTTGAGGATCAGCCCCAGCATTTT. V gene TRBV5-5 combines with J gene TRBJ1-5; 9 nucleotides line up with TRBD1. Germline trimming cut 4 bases from V and 5 bases from J; bases unmatched to any gene: 7. The CDR3 is made up of 15 amino acids. Looked up from germline, CDR1 is SGHKS and CDR2 is YYEKEE (reference sequence).

This chain links TRBV13 with TRBJ2-4; D may be TRBD1 (6 bases). The V gene lost 5 bases and the J gene lost 3 bases, with 23 bases spanning the gap. This CDR3 has 18 residues. Germline V gene data show CDR1 as PRHDT and CDR2 as FYEKMQ (reference sequence). The CDR3 DNA is TGTGCCAGCAGCATCACCCGGACAGCAATCGGAGGCAAAAACATTCAGTACTTC. Amino acids: CASSITRTAIGGKNIQYF.

V and J are TRBV2 and TRBJ2-5; 7 positions match TRBD1. V lost 5 bases and J lost 6; bases outside the gene matches: 6. The CDR3 consists of 13 residues. The V gene's germline CDR1 is SNHLY and CDR2 FYNNEI. Written as DNA, the CDR3 is TGTGCCAGCAGTCCTAACAGGGGTCAGACCCAGTACTTC. Translated, it gives CASSPNRGQTQYF.

The chain carries TRBV5-1 and TRBJ2-1, with 7 bases lining up with TRBD2. V dropped 0 bases and J dropped 6; count of bases not matched to a gene: 6. Germline loops: CDR1 SGHRS, CDR2 YFSETQ. The CDR3 is 15 amino acids. CDR3 in amino acids: CASSLGGGEGNEQFF. The CDR3 DNA reads TGCGCCAGCAGCTTGGGGGGAGGGGAAGGCAATGAGCAGTTCTTC.

The chain recombines TRBV5-1 with TRBJ2-1; 9 nucleotides line up with TRBD2. J lost 8 bases, V lost 1 base, and 4 bases had no gene match. Germline loops: CDR1 SGHRS, CDR2 YFSETQ. This CDR3 is built from 14 residues. The CDR3 spells CASSLSGGRDEQFF. The CDR3 region has the DNA TGCGCCAGCAGCTTGAGCGGGGGGAGGGATGAGCAGTTCTTC.

This clone was picked up a small number of times. The rearrangement links TRBV14 to TRBJ1-1; D ambiguous. Germline V gives CDR1 SGHDN, CDR2 FVKESK. The ends were cut back, 0 bases at V and 1 base at J, with 6 bases in the middle. This CDR3 is built from 14 residues. The CDR3 coding sequence is TGTGCCAGCAGCCAAGATTCGTGGAACACTGAAGCTTTCTTT. As protein: CASSQDSWNTEAFF.

In its sample, this clone was seen a few times. V and J are TRBV28 and TRBJ1-2; D not certain. V dropped 5 bases and J dropped 1 base, with 8 bases sitting between them. This CDR3 contains 13 residues. The V gene's germline CDR1 is MDHEN and CDR2 SYDVKM. The CDR3 reads CASSGGRNYGYTF. CDR3 nucleotides: TGTGCCAGCAGTGGAGGACGTAACTATGGCTACACCTTC.